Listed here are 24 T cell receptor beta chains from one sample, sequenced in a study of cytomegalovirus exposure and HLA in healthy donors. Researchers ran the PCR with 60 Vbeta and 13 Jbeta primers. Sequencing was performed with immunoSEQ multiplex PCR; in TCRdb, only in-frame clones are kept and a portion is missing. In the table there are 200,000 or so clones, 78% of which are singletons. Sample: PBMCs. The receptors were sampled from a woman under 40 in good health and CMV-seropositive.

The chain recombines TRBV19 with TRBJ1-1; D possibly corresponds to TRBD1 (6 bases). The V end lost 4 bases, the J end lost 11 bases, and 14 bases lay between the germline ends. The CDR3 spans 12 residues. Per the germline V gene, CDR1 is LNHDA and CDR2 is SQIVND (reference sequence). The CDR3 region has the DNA TGTGCCAGTAGTACACAGACAGGTGCTGCTTTCTTT. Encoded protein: CASSTQTGAAFF.

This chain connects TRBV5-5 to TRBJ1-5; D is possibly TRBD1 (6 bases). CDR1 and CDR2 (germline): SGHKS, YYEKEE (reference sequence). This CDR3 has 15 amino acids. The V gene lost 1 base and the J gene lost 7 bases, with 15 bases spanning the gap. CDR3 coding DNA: TGTGCCAGCAGCTTGCGAGCCAGGGGCGGCCAGCCCCAGCATTTT. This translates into CASSLRARGGQPQHF.

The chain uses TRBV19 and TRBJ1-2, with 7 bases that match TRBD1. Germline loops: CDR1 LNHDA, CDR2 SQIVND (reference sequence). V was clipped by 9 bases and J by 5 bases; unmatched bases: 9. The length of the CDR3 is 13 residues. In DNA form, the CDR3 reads TGTGCCAGCTCAGGGGGAGACTGGTATGGCTACACCTTC. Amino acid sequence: CASSGGDWYGYTF.

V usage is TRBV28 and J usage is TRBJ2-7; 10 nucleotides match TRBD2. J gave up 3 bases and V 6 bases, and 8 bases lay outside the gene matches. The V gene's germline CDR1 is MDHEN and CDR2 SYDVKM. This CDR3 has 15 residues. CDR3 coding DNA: TGTGCCAGCAGAGCTGGACTAGCGGACTACTACGAGCAGTACTTC. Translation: CASRAGLADYYEQYF.

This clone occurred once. CDR3 loop: CASSSGGSQETQYF. The CDR3 coding sequence is TGTGCCAGCAGCTCTGGGGGGTCACAAGAGACCCAGTACTTC. The chain carries TRBV5-6 and TRBJ2-5; tentative D call: TRBD2 (6 bases). CDR1 SGHDT and CDR2 YYEEEE come from the germline V gene. The CDR3 extends over 14 amino acids. With 3 bases removed from V and 2 bases from J, the gap between germline ends came to 11 bases.

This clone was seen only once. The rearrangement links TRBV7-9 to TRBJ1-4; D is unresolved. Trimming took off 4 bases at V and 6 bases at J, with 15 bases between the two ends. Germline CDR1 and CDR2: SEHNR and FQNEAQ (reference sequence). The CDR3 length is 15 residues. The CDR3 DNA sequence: TGTGCCAGCAGCTCCTCGCTCCAACAACATGAAAAACTGTTTTTT. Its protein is CASSSSLQQHEKLFF.

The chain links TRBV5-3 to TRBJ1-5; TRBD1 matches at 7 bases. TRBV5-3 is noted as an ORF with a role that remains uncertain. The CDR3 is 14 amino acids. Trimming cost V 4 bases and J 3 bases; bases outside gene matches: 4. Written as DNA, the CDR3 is TGTGCCAGAAGCCCGGGACAGCTCAATCAGCCCCAGCATTTT. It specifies CARSPGQLNQPQHF.

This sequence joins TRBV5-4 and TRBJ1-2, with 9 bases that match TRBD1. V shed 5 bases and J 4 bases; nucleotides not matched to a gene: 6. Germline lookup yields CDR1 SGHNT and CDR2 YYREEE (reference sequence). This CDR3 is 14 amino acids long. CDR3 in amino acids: CASRFGQGSYGYTF. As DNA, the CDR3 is TGTGCCAGCAGGTTCGGACAGGGGAGCTATGGCTACACCTTC.

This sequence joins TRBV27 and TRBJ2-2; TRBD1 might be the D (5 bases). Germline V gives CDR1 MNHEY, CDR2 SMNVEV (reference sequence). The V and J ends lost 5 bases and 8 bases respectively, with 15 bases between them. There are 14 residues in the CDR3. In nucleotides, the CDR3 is TGTGCCAGCAGTGACGCAGGGCGAAAAGGGGAGCTGTTTTTT. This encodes CASSDAGRKGELFF.

This CDR3 reads CATQHIRAMGTQYF. The CDR3 DNA reads TGCGCCACCCAACACATCAGGGCCATGGGGACCCAGTACTTC. The chain recombines TRBV10-1 with TRBJ2-5; D perhaps matches TRBD1 (5 bases). The CDR3 sequence is 14 residues long. Germline V gives CDR1 WNHNN, CDR2 SYGVQD (reference sequence). V was shortened by 10 bases and J by 7 bases, with 22 bases between the two germline ends.

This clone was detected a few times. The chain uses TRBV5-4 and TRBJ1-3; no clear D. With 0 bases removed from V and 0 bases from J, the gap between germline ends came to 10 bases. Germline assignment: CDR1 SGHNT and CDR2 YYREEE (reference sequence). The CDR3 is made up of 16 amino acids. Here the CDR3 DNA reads TGTGCCAGCAGCTTGGCCTTCGGGAGCTCTGGAAACACCATATATTTT. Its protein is CASSLAFGSSGNTIYF.

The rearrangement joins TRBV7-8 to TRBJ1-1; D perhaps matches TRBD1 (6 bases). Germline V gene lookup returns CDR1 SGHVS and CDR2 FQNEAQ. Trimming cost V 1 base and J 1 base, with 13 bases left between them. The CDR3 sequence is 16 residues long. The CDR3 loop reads CASSLDGRGPNTEAFF. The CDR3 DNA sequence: TGTGCCAGCAGCTTAGACGGCAGGGGCCCGAACACTGAAGCTTTCTTT.

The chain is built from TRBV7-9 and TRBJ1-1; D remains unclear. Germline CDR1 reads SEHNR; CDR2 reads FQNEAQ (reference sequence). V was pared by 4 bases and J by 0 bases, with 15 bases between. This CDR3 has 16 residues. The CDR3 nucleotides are TGTGCCAGCAGCTCAAGCGGAGGATATATGAACACTGAAGCTTTCTTT. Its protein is CASSSSGGYMNTEAFF.

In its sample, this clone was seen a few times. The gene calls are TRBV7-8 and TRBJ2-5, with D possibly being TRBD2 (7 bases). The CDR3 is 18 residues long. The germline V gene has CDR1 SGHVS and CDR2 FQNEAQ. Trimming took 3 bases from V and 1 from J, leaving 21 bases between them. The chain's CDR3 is CASSFKGRGGGGQETQYF. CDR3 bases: TGTGCCAGCAGCTTTAAGGGTAGGGGGGGCGGGGGCCAAGAGACCCAGTACTTC. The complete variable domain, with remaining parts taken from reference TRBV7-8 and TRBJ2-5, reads GAGVSQSPRYKVAKRGQDVALRCDPISGHVSLFWYQQALGQGPEFLTYFQNEAQLDKSGLPSDRFFAERPEGSVSTLKIQRTQQEDSAVYLCASSFKGRGGGGQETQYFGPGTRLLVL.

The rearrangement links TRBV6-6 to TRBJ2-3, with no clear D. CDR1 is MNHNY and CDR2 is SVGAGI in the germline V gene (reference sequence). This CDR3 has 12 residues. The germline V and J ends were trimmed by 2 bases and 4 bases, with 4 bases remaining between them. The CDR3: CASSYNSDTQYF. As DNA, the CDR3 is TGTGCCAGCAGTTACAACTCAGATACGCAGTATTTT.

The CDR3 is CASTLFGGEQFF. CDR3 DNA sequence: TGTGCCAGCACCCTCTTCGGAGGTGAGCAGTTCTTC. The chain links TRBV5-4 to TRBJ2-1; a weak D match, TRBD2 (5 bases). Trimming removed 6 bases at V and 9 bases at J, with 13 bases between. The V gene's germline CDR1 is SGHNT and CDR2 YYREEE (reference sequence). This CDR3 has 12 amino acids.

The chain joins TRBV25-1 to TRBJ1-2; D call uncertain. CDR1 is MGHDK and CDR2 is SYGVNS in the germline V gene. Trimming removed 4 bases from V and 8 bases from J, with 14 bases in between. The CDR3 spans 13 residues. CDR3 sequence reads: CASSVDTYVGYTF. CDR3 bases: TGTGCCAGCAGTGTCGACACCTATGTCGGCTACACCTTC.

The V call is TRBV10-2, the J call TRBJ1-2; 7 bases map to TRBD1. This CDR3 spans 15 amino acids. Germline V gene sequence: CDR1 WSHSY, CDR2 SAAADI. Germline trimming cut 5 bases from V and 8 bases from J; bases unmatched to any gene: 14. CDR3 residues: CASSYERQGYQGYTF. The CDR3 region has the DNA TGCGCCAGCAGTTATGAACGACAGGGTTACCAGGGCTACACCTTC.

The CDR3 DNA reads TGTGCCAGCAGTCCCTCTGGGGGCAACAATGAGCAGTTCTTC. Its protein product is CASSPSGGNNEQFF. The chain recombines TRBV28 with TRBJ2-1; perhaps TRBD1 as D (6 bases). The CDR3 length is 14 residues. With 5 bases removed from V and 5 bases from J, the gap between germline ends came to 13 bases. Germline CDR1 is MDHEN and CDR2 is SYDVKM. Using reference TRBV28 and TRBJ2-1 for the parts outside the CDR3, the full variable domain is DVKVTQSSRYLVKRTGEKVFLECVQDMDHENMFWYRQDPGLGLRLIYFSYDVKMKEKGDIPEGYSVSREKKERFSLILESASTNQTSMYLCASSPSGGNNEQFFGPGTRLTVL.

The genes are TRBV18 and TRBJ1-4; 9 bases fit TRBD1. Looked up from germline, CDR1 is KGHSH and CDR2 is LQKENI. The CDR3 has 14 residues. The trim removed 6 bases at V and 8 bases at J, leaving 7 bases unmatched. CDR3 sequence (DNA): TGTGCCAGCTCGGCCGACAGGGGGAGAGAAAAACTGTTTTTT. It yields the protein CASSADRGREKLFF.

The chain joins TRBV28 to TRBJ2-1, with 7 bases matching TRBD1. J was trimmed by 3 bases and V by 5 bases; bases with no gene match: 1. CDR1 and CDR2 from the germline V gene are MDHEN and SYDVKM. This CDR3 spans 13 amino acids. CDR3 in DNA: TGTGCCAGCAGTGCAGGGGGCTACAATGAGCAGTTCTTC. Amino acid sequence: CASSAGGYNEQFF.

CDR3 bases: TGTGCCAGCAGCTTACTGAGGGCCCGCGGGAGGGAGGGCACAGATACGCAGTATTTT. Protein sequence: CASSLLRARGREGTDTQYF. This chain joins TRBV11-2 and TRBJ2-3; the match to TRBD2 covers 9 bases. This CDR3 has 19 residues. Per germline, CDR1 SGHAT and CDR2 FQNNGV. V dropped 2 bases and J dropped 1; count of bases not matched to a gene: 13.

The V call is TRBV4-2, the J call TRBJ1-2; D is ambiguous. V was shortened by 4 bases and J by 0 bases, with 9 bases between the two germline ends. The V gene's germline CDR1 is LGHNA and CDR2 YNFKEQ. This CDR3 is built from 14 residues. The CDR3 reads CASSPEHANYGYTF. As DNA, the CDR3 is TGTGCCAGCAGCCCGGAGCACGCTAACTATGGCTACACCTTC.

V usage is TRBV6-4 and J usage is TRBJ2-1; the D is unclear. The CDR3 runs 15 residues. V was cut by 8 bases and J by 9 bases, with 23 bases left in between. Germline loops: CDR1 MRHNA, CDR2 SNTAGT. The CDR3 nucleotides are TGTGCCAGCTCCCCTTCCCGGTCGCGCGGCGGTGAGCAGTTCTTC. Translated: CASSPSRSRGGEQFF.